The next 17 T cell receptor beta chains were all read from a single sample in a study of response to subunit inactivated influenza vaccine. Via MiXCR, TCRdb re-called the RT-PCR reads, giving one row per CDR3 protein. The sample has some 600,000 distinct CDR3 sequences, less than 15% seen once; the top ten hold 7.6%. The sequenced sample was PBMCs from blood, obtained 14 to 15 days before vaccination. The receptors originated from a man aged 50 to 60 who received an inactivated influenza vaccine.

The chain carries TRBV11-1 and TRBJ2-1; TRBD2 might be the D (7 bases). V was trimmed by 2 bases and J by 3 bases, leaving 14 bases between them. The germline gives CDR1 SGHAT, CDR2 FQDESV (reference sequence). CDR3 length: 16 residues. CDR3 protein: CASSLTEGGFYNEQFF. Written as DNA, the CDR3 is TGTGCCAGCAGCTTAACTGAGGGGGGGTTCTACAATGAGCAGTTCTTC.

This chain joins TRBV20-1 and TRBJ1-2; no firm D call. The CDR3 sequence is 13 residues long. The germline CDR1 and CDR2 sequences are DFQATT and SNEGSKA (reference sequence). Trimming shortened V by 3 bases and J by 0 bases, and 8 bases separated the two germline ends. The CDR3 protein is CSASAFPNYGYTF. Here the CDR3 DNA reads TGCAGTGCTAGCGCGTTTCCTAACTATGGCTACACCTTC.

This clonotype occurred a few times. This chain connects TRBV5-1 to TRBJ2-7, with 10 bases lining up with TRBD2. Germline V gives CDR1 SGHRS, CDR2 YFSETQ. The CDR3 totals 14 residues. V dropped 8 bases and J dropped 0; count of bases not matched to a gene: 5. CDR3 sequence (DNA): TGCGCCAGTTCTAGCGGGAGCCTCTCCTACGAGCAGTACTTC. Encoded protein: CASSSGSLSYEQYF.

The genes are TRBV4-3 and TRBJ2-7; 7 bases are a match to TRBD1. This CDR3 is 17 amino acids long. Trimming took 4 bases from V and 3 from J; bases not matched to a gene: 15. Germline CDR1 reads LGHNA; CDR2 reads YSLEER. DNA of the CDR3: TGCGCCAGCAGCCGCCTCAGGGGTGGGGACAGAGTCTACGAGCAGTACTTC. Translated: CASSRLRGGDRVYEQYF.

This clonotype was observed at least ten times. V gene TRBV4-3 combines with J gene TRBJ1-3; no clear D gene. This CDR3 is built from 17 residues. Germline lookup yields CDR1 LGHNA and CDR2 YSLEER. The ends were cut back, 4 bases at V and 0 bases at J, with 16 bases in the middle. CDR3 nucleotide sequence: TGCGCCAGCAGCCCATCCCCGGCGGGGAGCTCTGGAAACACCATATATTTT. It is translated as CASSPSPAGSSGNTIYF.

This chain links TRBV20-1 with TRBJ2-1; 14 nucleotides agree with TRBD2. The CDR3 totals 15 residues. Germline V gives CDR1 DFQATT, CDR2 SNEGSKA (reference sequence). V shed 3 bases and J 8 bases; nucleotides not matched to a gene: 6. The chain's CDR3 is CSARTSGRANYEQFF. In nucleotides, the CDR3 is TGCAGTGCTAGGACTAGCGGGAGGGCCAACTATGAGCAGTTCTTC.

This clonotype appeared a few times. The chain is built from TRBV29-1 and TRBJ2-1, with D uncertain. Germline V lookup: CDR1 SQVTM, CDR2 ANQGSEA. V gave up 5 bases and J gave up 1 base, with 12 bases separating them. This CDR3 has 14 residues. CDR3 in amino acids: CSVRQEFSYNEQFF. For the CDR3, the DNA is TGCAGCGTTCGGCAGGAGTTTTCCTACAATGAGCAGTTCTTC.

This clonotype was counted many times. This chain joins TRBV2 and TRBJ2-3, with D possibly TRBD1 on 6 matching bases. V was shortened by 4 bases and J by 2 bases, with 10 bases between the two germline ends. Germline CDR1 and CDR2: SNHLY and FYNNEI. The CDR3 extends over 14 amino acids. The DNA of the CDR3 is TGTGCCAGCAGTGTGAACAGGGTCACAGATACGCAGTATTTT. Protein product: CASSVNRVTDTQYF.

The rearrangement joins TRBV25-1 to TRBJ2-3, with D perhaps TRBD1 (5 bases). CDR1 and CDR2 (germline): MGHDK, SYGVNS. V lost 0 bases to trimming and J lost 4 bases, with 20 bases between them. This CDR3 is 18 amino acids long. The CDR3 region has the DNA TGTGCCAGCAGTGAATATAGTCAGGGTGTAGATGGGGCAGATACGCAGTATTTT. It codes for CASSEYSQGVDGADTQYF. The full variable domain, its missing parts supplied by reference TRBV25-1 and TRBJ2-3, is EADIYQTPRYLVIGTGKKITLECSQTMGHDKMYWYQQDPGMELHLIHYSYGVNSTEKGDLSSESTVSRIRTEHFPLTLESARPSHTSQYLCASSEYSQGVDGADTQYFGPGTRLTVL.

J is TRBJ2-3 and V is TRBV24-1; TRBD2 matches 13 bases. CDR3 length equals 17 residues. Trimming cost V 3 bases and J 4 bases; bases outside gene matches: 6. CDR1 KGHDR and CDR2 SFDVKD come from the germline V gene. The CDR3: CATSDITSGRAADTQYF. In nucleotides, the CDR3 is TGTGCCACCAGTGATATAACTAGCGGGAGGGCCGCAGATACGCAGTATTTT.

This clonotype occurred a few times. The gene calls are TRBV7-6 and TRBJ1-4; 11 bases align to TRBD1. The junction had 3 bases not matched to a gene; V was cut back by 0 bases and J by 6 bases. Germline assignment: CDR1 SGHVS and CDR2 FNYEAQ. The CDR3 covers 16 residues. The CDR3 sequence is CASSLAGQGAYEKLFF. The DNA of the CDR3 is TGTGCCAGCAGCTTAGCAGGACAGGGGGCGTATGAAAAACTGTTTTTT.

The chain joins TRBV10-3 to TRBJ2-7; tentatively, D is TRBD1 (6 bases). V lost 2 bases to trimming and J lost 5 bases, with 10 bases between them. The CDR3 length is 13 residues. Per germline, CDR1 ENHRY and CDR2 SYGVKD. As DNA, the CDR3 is TGTGCCATCAGTGAGCTGGGGGCCAACGAGCAGTACTTC. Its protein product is CAISELGANEQYF.

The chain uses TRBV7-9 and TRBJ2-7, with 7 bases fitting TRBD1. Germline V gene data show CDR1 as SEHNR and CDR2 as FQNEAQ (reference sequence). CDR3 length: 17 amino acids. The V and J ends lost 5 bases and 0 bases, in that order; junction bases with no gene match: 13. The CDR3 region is CASSGLNRDRSSYEQYF. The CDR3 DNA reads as TGTGCCAGCAGCGGCCTCAACCGGGACAGAAGCTCCTACGAGCAGTACTTC.

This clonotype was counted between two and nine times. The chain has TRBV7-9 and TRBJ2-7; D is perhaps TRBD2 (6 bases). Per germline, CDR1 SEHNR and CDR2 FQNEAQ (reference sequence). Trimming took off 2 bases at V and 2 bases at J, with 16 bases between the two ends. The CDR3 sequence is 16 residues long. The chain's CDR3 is CASSLFKSSEAYEQYF. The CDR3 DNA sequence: TGTGCCAGCAGCTTATTTAAGTCTAGCGAAGCCTACGAGCAGTACTTC.

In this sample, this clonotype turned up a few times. The CDR3 sequence is CASSGFISETQYF. The CDR3 bases are TGTGCCAGCAGTGGATTTATCTCGGAGACCCAGTACTTC. The rearrangement links TRBV28 to TRBJ2-5; D remains ambiguous. The CDR3 is 13 amino acids. Germline V gives CDR1 MDHEN, CDR2 SYDVKM. Trimming left V 5 bases short and J 5 bases short, with 12 bases between. Drawing the rest from reference TRBV28 and TRBJ2-5, the complete variable domain is DVKVTQSSRYLVKRTGEKVFLECVQDMDHENMFWYRQDPGLGLRLIYFSYDVKMKEKGDIPEGYSVSREKKERFSLILESASTNQTSMYLCASSGFISETQYFGPGTRLLVL.

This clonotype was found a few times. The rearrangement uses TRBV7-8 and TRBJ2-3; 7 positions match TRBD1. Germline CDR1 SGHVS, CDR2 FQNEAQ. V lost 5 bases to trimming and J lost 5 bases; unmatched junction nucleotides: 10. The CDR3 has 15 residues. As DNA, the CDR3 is TGTGCCAGCAGCACCCCCGACAGGGTGGAAGATACGCAGTATTTT. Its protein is CASSTPDRVEDTQYF. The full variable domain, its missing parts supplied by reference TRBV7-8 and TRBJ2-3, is GAGVSQSPRYKVAKRGQDVALRCDPISGHVSLFWYQQALGQGPEFLTYFQNEAQLDKSGLPSDRFFAERPEGSVSTLKIQRTQQEDSAVYLCASSTPDRVEDTQYFGPGTRLTVL.

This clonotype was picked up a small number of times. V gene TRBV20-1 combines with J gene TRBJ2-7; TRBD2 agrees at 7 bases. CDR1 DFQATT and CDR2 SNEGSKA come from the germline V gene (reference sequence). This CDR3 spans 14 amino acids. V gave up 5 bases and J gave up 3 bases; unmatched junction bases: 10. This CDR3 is CSAGGTIKLYEQYF. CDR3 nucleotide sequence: TGCAGTGCTGGGGGGACTATAAAACTCTACGAGCAGTACTTC.